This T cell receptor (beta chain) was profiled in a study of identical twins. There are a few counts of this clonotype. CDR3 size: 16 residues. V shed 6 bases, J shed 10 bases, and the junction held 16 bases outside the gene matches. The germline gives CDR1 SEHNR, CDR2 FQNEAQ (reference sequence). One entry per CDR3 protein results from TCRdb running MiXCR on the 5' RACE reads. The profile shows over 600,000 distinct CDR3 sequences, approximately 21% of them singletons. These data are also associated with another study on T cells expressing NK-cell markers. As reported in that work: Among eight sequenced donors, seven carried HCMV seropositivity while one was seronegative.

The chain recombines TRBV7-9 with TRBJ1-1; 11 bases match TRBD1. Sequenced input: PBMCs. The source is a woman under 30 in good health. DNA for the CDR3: TGTGCCAGCAGAAGAGGGACAGGGGGTCGGGCTAGTACAGCTTTCTTT. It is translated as CASRRGTGGRASTAFF. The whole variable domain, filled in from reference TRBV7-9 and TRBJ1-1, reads DTGVSQNPRHKITKRGQNVTFRCDPISEHNRLYWYRQTLGQGPEFLTYFQNEAQLEKSRLLSDRFSAERPKGSFSTLEIQRTEQGDSAMYLCASRRGTGGRASTAFFGQGTRLTVV.